Listed here are 21 T cell receptor beta chains from one sample, sequenced in a study of T-cell memory formation after mild COVID-19. TCRdb used MiXCR to reprocess the 5' RACE reads, holding one entry per CDR3 protein. The repertoire holds about 390,000 distinct CDR3 sequences, with roughly 20% as singletons. The sample comprised PBMCs or a T cell subset sorted from them (not recorded which). These receptors were obtained from an adult woman who had mild COVID-19 (a few samples of this study predate the infection). Cell type and time point are not known.

This clonotype was seen just once. The chain employs TRBV7-9 and TRBJ2-1, with 7 bases lining up with TRBD1. Per the germline V gene, CDR1 is SEHNR and CDR2 is FQNEAQ (reference sequence). CDR3 length: 15 residues. After removal of 5 bases from V and 7 bases from J, the junction contained 11 bases not matched to a gene. This CDR3 is CASSHLTGTRNEQFF. In nucleotides, the CDR3 is TGTGCCAGCAGCCACCTGACAGGGACAAGGAATGAGCAGTTCTTC.

The chain carries TRBV5-1 and TRBJ2-3; 14 bases agree with TRBD2. J lost 2 bases, V lost 0 bases, and 2 bases had no gene match. The V gene's germline CDR1 is SGHRS and CDR2 YFSETQ. The CDR3 consists of 17 residues. The CDR3 spells CASSLGLAGGITDTQYF. Here the CDR3 DNA reads TGCGCCAGCAGCTTGGGACTAGCGGGGGGGATCACAGATACGCAGTATTTT.

This clonotype has just a few counts. The J gene is TRBJ2-7, the V gene TRBV12-3 or TRBV12-4, with D unclear. There are 13 residues in the CDR3. V was shortened by 10 bases and J by 6 bases, with 19 bases between the two germline ends. The CDR3 nucleotides read TGTGCCACCTCGAAGGCCTCAAAGTTCGAGCAGTACTTC. Its translation: CATSKASKFEQYF.

This clonotype was counted once. The V gene is TRBV9, the J gene TRBJ2-1; D not certain. Trimming shortened V by 0 bases and J by 0 bases, and 10 bases separated the two germline ends. CDR3 length equals 16 residues. Germline V lookup: CDR1 SGDLS, CDR2 YYNGEE. CDR3 sequence: CASSVEGGPSYNEQFF. The CDR3, as DNA: TGTGCCAGCAGCGTAGAAGGCGGACCCTCCTACAATGAGCAGTTCTTC.

This clonotype was detected only a few times. The chain recombines TRBV7-9 with TRBJ2-7, with 8 bases identical to TRBD1. The CDR3 covers 15 residues. V dropped 5 bases and J dropped 9; count of bases not matched to a gene: 15. Germline lookup yields CDR1 SEHNR and CDR2 FQNEAQ (reference sequence). In nucleotides, the CDR3 is TGTGCCAGCAGCCTCCGCCCCGGGACAGGTGAGGGGCAGTACTTC. This codes for CASSLRPGTGEGQYF.

The table lists this clonotype with a few counts. The chain combines TRBV29-1 with TRBJ2-3, with D hard to call. The V end lost 4 bases, the J end lost 4 bases, and 9 bases lay between the germline ends. Germline V CDR1 and CDR2: SQVTM, ANQGSEA. This CDR3 has 12 amino acids. The CDR3 loop reads CSVVVSPDTQYF. The CDR3 region has the DNA TGCAGCGTTGTAGTTTCCCCAGATACGCAGTATTTT.

Ten or more counts support this clonotype. The chain combines TRBV5-6 with TRBJ2-5; tentative D call: TRBD1 (6 bases). Trimming removed 3 bases at V and 3 bases at J, with 6 bases between. The CDR3 is 12 residues long. Germline assignment: CDR1 SGHDT and CDR2 YYEEEE. The CDR3 spells CASSWTEETQYF. The DNA of the CDR3 is TGTGCCAGCAGCTGGACAGAAGAGACCCAGTACTTC.

The genes are TRBV20-1 and TRBJ1-6; a possible D gene is TRBD1 (6 bases). The germline V and J ends were trimmed by 0 bases and 0 bases, with 12 bases remaining between them. CDR1 and CDR2 from the germline V gene are DFQATT and SNEGSKA (reference sequence). This CDR3 region has 17 residues. The CDR3 nucleotides are TGCAGTGCTAGAGATCGACAGGAGAGCTCCTATAATTCACCCCTCCACTTT. It codes for CSARDRQESSYNSPLHF.

The CDR3 protein is CASSLNVLAGVNEQFF. The CDR3 DNA reads as TGTGCCAGCAGCCTAAACGTTCTAGCGGGAGTGAATGAGCAGTTCTTC. V is TRBV7-3 and J is TRBJ2-1; 10 nucleotides agree with TRBD2. This CDR3 comprises 16 residues. After removal of 5 bases from V and 7 bases from J, the junction contained 11 bases not matched to a gene. Germline V gives CDR1 SGHTA, CDR2 FQGTGA.

This chain uses TRBV29-1 with TRBJ2-7, with a tentative D call TRBD1 (5 bases). Germline assignment: CDR1 SQVTM and CDR2 ANQGSEA. V lost 6 bases and J 1 base, leaving 7 bases between the germline ends. The CDR3 spans 11 residues. The CDR3 loop is CSVTDSYEQYF. The CDR3 DNA reads as TGCAGCGTGACAGATTCCTACGAGCAGTACTTC.

The V and J genes are TRBV15 and TRBJ1-2, with a weak D call TRBD1 (6 bases). Trimming removed 1 base at V and 4 bases at J, with 13 bases between. This CDR3 spans 15 amino acids. The germline gives CDR1 LNHNV, CDR2 YYDKDF (reference sequence). CDR3 residues: CATSRGQASGYGYTF. For the CDR3, the DNA is TGTGCCACCAGCAGAGGACAGGCTTCCGGCTATGGCTACACCTTC.

The chain employs TRBV4-2 and TRBJ2-7, with D hard to call. CDR3 length equals 14 residues. Germline CDR1 LGHNA, CDR2 YNFKEQ. Trimming removed 0 bases at V and 4 bases at J, with 10 bases between. As DNA, the CDR3 is TGTGCCAGCAGCCAAGAGGGTTACGGTTACGAGCAGTACTTC. It translates to CASSQEGYGYEQYF.

V gene TRBV20-1 combines with J gene TRBJ2-7; TRBD1 matches at 7 bases. Germline V gene lookup returns CDR1 DFQATT and CDR2 SNEGSKA (reference sequence). The CDR3 contains 21 residues. With 2 bases clipped from V and 0 bases from J, the junction kept 25 bases outside the gene matches. The CDR3 sequence: CSARSHRDRRGGTLSSYEQYF. In DNA, the CDR3 is TGCAGTGCTAGATCCCACCGGGACAGAAGAGGGGGAACATTGAGCTCCTACGAGCAGTACTTC.

This clonotype was seen a handful of times. V is TRBV30 and J is TRBJ2-7; D is possibly TRBD1 or TRBD2 (5 bases each). Germline V gives CDR1 GTSNPN, CDR2 SVGIG (reference sequence). This CDR3 is 14 amino acids long. V lost 2 bases to trimming and J lost 1 base, with 12 bases between them. The CDR3 protein is CAWSWDGPSYEQYF. The CDR3 DNA is TGTGCCTGGAGTTGGGACGGACCATCCTACGAGCAGTACTTC.

The rearrangement uses TRBV10-3 and TRBJ2-7; TRBD2 agrees at 11 bases. The CDR3 runs 15 residues. The V and J ends lost 2 bases and 5 bases, in that order; junction bases with no gene match: 5. The germline gives CDR1 ENHRY, CDR2 SYGVKD. CDR3 amino acids: CAISEPGTSGNEQYF. Written as DNA, the CDR3 is TGTGCCATCAGTGAGCCCGGGACTAGCGGCAACGAGCAGTACTTC.

The rearrangement joins TRBV21-1 to TRBJ2-3; TRBD2, as called in the table, went unchecked against the DNA. TRBV21-1 is described as a pseudogene. The CDR3 has 16 residues. CDR3 sequence: CASSFLAGESTDTQYF. In nucleotides, the CDR3 is TGTGCCAGCAGCTTTCTAGCGGGGGAGAGCACAGATACGCAGTATTTT.

The chain couples TRBV9 to TRBJ2-7; perhaps D is TRBD1 or TRBD2 (5 bases each). Trimming pared 5 bases from V and 6 bases from J, leaving 21 bases between. CDR3 length: 15 residues. CDR1 SGDLS and CDR2 YYNGEE come from the germline V gene. In DNA form, the CDR3 reads TGTGCCAGCAGTCATCTCTCGGGGCCGGAAGTCGAGCAGTACTTC. Its translation is CASSHLSGPEVEQYF.

The chain links TRBV7-9 to TRBJ2-1; no clear D. Germline V gene sequence: CDR1 SEHNR, CDR2 FQNEAQ (reference sequence). V was pared by 2 bases and J by 8 bases, with 19 bases between. The CDR3 loop spans 16 amino acids. The CDR3 reads CASSLFPEDSIDEQFF. Here the CDR3 DNA reads TGTGCCAGCAGCTTATTTCCGGAAGACTCGATCGATGAGCAGTTCTTC. The complete variable domain, with remaining parts taken from reference TRBV7-9 and TRBJ2-1, reads DTGVSQNPRHKITKRGQNVTFRCDPISEHNRLYWYRQTLGQGPEFLTYFQNEAQLEKSRLLSDRFSAERPKGSFSTLEIQRTEQGDSAMYLCASSLFPEDSIDEQFFGPGTRLTVL.

This clonotype was counted only a few times. V gene TRBV20-1 combines with J gene TRBJ2-7; 12 nucleotides match TRBD1. CDR3 length: 14 residues. With V trimmed by 6 bases and J by 5 bases, 8 bases remained unmatched. Germline CDR1 and CDR2: DFQATT and SNEGSKA (reference sequence). CDR3 nucleotide sequence: TGCAGTGCGTCCCGCCGGGACAGGGGGCACGAGCAGTACTTC. Encoded protein: CSASRRDRGHEQYF.

A few counts support this clonotype. The CDR3 DNA reads TGCGCCAGCAGCTTGGACATCGGGGCCTACTACGAGCAGTACTTC. Residues: CASSLDIGAYYEQYF. The chain employs TRBV5-1 and TRBJ2-7; D might be TRBD1 or TRBD2, each matching 5 bases. CDR3 length: 15 amino acids. CDR1 is SGHRS and CDR2 is YFSETQ in the germline V gene. V gave up 0 bases and J gave up 3 bases, with 13 bases separating them.

Comment on this clonotype: This CDR3 is missing its conserved last phenylalanine or tryptophan, likely due to a read error. This rearrangement joins TRBV18 to TRBJ2-7; TRBD2 aligns across 8 bases. J lost 1 base, V lost 3 bases, and 8 bases had no gene match. This CDR3 has 16 residues. The germline gives CDR1 KGHSH, CDR2 LQKENI. Here the CDR3 DNA reads TGTGCCAGCTCACCCCTTCTTGCGGGGGGATCCTACGAGCAGTACTTA. Its protein is CASSPLLAGGSYEQYL.